The sequence of this T cell receptor beta chain was determined in a study of cytomegalovirus exposure and HLA in healthy donors (dated by TCRdb to the late 2010s). The study in broad terms: In an earlier analysis of under 750 of the donors, 276 Gb of sequence data and 90 million to 130 million unique TCR beta sequences from about 180 million T cells were reported. About 280 gigabases of sequencing data and 75 million to 85 million unique TCR sequences made up an early release that covered approximately 650 HLA-typed donors. The genetic ancestry cluster associated with self-reported Caucasian donors included 70% to 85% of the roughly 400 genotyped donors. The aim of the study was to test whether cataloging public T cell receptors could identify signatures of past pathogen exposure. The study used immunosequencing to profile the T cell repertoires of under 700 subjects and linked those repertoires to cytomegalovirus serostatus. Along with the roughly 710-subject first cohort, a separate validation cohort of about 110 different subjects was used. High-throughput TCR immunosequencing, statistical association of individual TCRs with disease status, and machine learning were combined to predict cytomegalovirus infection status. A later analysis re-examined previously published TCR beta repertoires from more than 550 donors and added high-resolution HLA genotyping to investigate patterns of TCR occurrence. In the later analysis, no new phenotypic data were used to find candidate immune exposures; instead, reliance was placed on TCR beta sequences and their occurrence across donors. To decide whether each TCR beta V gene segment behaved as functional or pseudogenic, an earlier analysis of some 570 of the donors relied on high-throughput TCR beta sequencing. Donor age, sex, ethnicity and CMV serostatus were collected together with the repertoire data. A later genetic analysis took genome-wide SNP genotypes for about 65% of the 666 donors and used that subset as a discovery cohort. Every discovery cohort repertoire had been produced on one sequencing platform. Both class I and class II loci were covered by HLA typing, at four-digit resolution. Typing coverage varied by locus: roughly 629-630 donors for A, B, C, DRB1 and DQB1; approximately 520 for DQA1; about 590 for DPA1; roughly 450 for DPB1. Several DR-DQ haplotypes were handled as single units for association and clustering because linkage in the cohort was strong. Across around 400 genotyped donors of the cohort, an average of about 240,000 unique TCR beta nucleotide sequences per donor were sequenced, and roughly 18% of those sequences were non-productive.

The CDR3 contains 15 residues, cysteine and phenylalanine counted. Kept here is only the CDR3 DNA, which spans 45 bases and is read in frame from base 1. Compared with germline, V lacks 7 bases and J lacks 1 base; bases without a gene match: 7. The germline V gene yields SGHDT for CDR1 and YYEEEE for CDR2. Receptor libraries were prepared by the immunoSEQ multiplex PCR assay. For the multiplex PCR, a mixture combining 60 forward primers for TCR Vbeta segments and 13 reverse primers for TCR Jbeta segments was used. A multiplex PCR assay on genomic DNA amplified the CDR3 region of rearranged TCR beta genes. Amplified TCR beta libraries were sequenced as 87-base-pair reads on the Illumina HiSeq System. The study's own analysis went as follows. In a later analysis, approximately 74 million unique TCR beta chains were counted across the 500 to 850 repertoires, and roughly 10 million of these chains were shared by at least two donors. A nearest-neighbor algorithm error-corrected the raw reads and collapsed the reads into unique sequences, merging closely related sequences to remove PCR and sequencing errors. CDR3 sequences were aligned to IMGT reference sequences to assign V, D and J gene segments. For a sequence to be retained, a match of at least six nucleotides to both a V gene segment and a J gene segment was required. A rearrangement was called productive if the CDR3 had no stop codons and remained in frame with V and J, and every other rearrangement was called non-productive. CDR3 was defined according to IMGT convention as the region running from the second conserved V-encoded cysteine to the conserved J-encoded phenylalanine. In an earlier analysis of approximately 590 of the donors, sequences lacking an unambiguous match to a single V gene segment were excluded. In an earlier analysis of approximately 500 of the donors, a V segment was called functional when productive rearrangements were above 56.7%, and segregating when the standard deviation between donors exceeded 5%. To diagnose cytomegalovirus status from the catalog of TCR beta chain sequences, a statistical classification framework was built. V and J gene assignment, in a later analysis, came from comparing TCR nucleotide sequences with IMGT/GENE-DB human TR gene sequences. A later analysis assigned CDR3 sequences and most-parsimonious VDJ recombination scenarios with the TCRdist pipeline. In a later analysis, each TCR beta chain was defined by its CDR3 amino acid sequence together with its V-gene family, and reads lacking a unique V-gene family were excluded. To address suspected cross-contamination and a sequencing artifact, a later analysis removed 550 to 750 highly shared, low-generation-probability nucleotide sequences. A later analysis calculated a clonal expansion index for each public chain from normalized within-repertoire ranks of inferred template counts. A later analysis computed generation probabilities with a VDJ recombination model fitted to out-of-frame rearrangements, and checked the results against IGoR. A later analysis scored TCR-TCR, TCR-HLA and TCR-CMV co-occurrence with hypergeometric tests, applying a repertoire-size bias correction to TCR pairs. A later analysis estimated false discovery rates by permuting HLA or CMV assignments 20 times. In a later analysis, co-occurring TCRs were grouped using DBSCAN, with TCRdist sequence similarity added in when clustering inside HLA-allele-positive subsets. Repertoires with fewer than 30,000 or more than 120,000 public chains were left out of co-occurrence clustering, as were five repertoires with anomalous nucleotide sharing. This immuneACCESS table, as held by TCRdb, lists in-frame sequences with V and J called but not all clones. Of the missing ones, under half trace to an unresolved V gene in checked studies; the others have no known cause. The V and J calls and clone size come from that table; D and trimming were worked out from the DNA. The sample's records list about 150,000 clones. The ten top clones hold about 1.7% of the sample.

The cohort was made up of several hundred healthy bone marrow donors. Cohort members were all nominally healthy when sampled, although unrecorded immune exposures were likely present. The donor was CMV seronegative and was included in the group of a few hundred seronegative cohort members. Each donor provided a peripheral blood sample, and peripheral blood mononuclear cells were used for TCR beta sequencing. The Qiagen DNeasy Blood Extraction Kit was used to extract genomic DNA from the blood cell samples. The study at large found these results: The classifier was reported to diagnose cytomegalovirus status with high specificity and sensitivity in both the original cohort and the validation cohort. According to a later genetic analysis, donors in an Asian-associated ancestry cluster had fewer N-insertions in productive TCRs than the approximately 630-donor mean. Specific HLA alleles were associated with 15,000 to 20,000 TCR beta sequences at a false discovery rate of 0.05 in a later analysis. A further reported finding was that TCR beta sequences accurately predicted the HLA-A and HLA-B alleles for most subjects in the first cohort. In a later genetic analysis, a missense DCLRE1C variant was associated with V-gene and J-gene trimming of TCR beta chains, and the association was replicated in an independent cohort. Broadly in line with IMGT annotations, most TCR beta V segments showed up in productive rearrangements about 90% or about 30% of the time in an earlier analysis of 587 of the donors. Assigning TCR associations to individual alleles was difficult when HLA alleles, especially DR and DQ, strongly co-occurred. In a later analysis, HLA-associated TCR beta chains were found to be more clonally expanded and to have lower generation probabilities than equally common non-associated chains. While some public TCRs were present in many individuals, most TCR sequences turned up only very rarely across donors. Linkage disequilibrium might explain the correlated functional status among segregating V segments, but an unknown experimental factor could not be excluded. Immune exposure information for the cohort was limited to CMV serostatus. Because the 87-base-pair reads could not distinguish some IMGT-functional V segments, including TRBV6-2 and TRBV6-3, those segments were excluded. Because HLA typing was unavailable for some donors at each locus, only the typed subset was used in association tests. The cohort was sequenced for TCR beta chains only, and without alpha or paired-chain data the features that could be detected were limited. In the study, 150 to 200 TCR beta chains were listed as associated with cytomegalovirus. In a later analysis, several top co-occurrence clusters were reported to appear linked to parvovirus B19, influenza, CMV and Epstein-Barr virus. It was suggested by the authors that the approach could potentially be generalized to other disease states and immunological phenotypes. Because counts were too low, seventeen rarely observed V segments, including chromosome 9 orphons, were excluded from the earlier analysis of around 590 of the donors. In a later analysis, most CMV-associated TCR beta chains were found to appear HLA-restricted, with HLA associations seemingly driven largely by CMV exposure. According to a later analysis, TCR association rates differed among HLA loci, with DRB1 alleles showing the most associated TCRs and HLA-C alleles showing the fewest. The presence/absence analyses assumed that sequencing depth was roughly uniform across donors, and that assumption may not be true. Three of the identified cytomegalovirus-associated TCR beta chains were confirmed in vitro to be specific for cytomegalovirus antigens. A cluster of highly shared sequence variants was judged likely to be a technical artifact of the sequencing pipeline.

On this clone: Its antigen is currently not known.

The sequencing sample was made of PBMCs. The chain links TRBV5-6 with TRBJ1-4; a stretch of 7 junction bases matches TRBD1. This receptor was obtained from a woman in her 50s in good health and CMV-seronegative. CDR3 loop: CASGEGGLTNEKLFF. The base sequence is TGTGCCAGCGGGGAAGGGGGCTTAACTAATGAAAAACTGTTTTTT.